This T cell receptor beta chain was observed in a study of beta chain features in type 1 diabetes. All of the isolated RNA was reverse transcribed, so expressed TCRB transcripts were sequenced. Here immunoSEQ multiplex PCR was the method, and the copy in TCRdb shows in-frame clones only, minus some. The table records hundreds of thousands of clones, around 9.9% of them present only once. Sorted CD4+ subsets: naive, central memory, regulatory, stem cell-like memory (CD45RO/CCR7/CD25/CD127/CD95/CD27 panel). Sorted cells reached over 95% purity in every population. Concerning this clone itself: Its antigen is unknown.

Study-wide points: Naive, central memory and Treg TCRB repertoires seemed to resemble each other more closely in patients than they did in healthy donors. Within each of all four CD4+ subsets, Type 1 diabetes patients had TCRB CDR3s that were moderately but significantly shorter. Reduced insertions and increased deletions marked VDJ junctions in type 1 diabetes patients.

The CDR3 runs to 14 residues. The V gene's germline CDR1 is SGDLS and CDR2 YYNGEE. V dropped 7 bases and J dropped 1 base, with 11 bases sitting between them. Sequencing input: naive CD4+ T cells from blood. The chain joins TRBV9 to TRBJ2-2; D is possibly TRBD1 (6 bases). The sequence came from a man aged 30-40 years with type 1 diabetes. This CDR3 reads CASSGTLNTGELFF. Written as DNA, the CDR3 is TGTGCCAGCTCCGGGACATTGAACACCGGGGAGCTGTTTTTT.